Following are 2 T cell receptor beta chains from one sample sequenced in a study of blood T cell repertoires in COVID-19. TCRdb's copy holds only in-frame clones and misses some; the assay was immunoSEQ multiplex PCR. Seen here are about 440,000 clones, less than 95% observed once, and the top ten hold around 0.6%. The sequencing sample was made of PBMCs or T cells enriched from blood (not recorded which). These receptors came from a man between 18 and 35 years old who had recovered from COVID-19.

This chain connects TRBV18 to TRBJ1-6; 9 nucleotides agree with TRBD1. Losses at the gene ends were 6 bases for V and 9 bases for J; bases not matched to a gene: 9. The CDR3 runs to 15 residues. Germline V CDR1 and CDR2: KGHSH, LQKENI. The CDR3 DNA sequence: TGTGCCAGCTCGACAAGGGACAGGGAGGGTTCACCCCTCCACTTT. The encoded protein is CASSTRDREGSPLHF.

CDR3 residues: CASSLANRAAKNIQYF. The CDR3 nucleotides read TGTGCCAGCAGCTTGGCCAACAGGGCGGCCAAAAACATTCAGTACTTC. The rearrangement links TRBV5-4 to TRBJ2-4; the D gene is possibly TRBD1 (6 bases). V was trimmed by 0 bases and J by 1 base, leaving 11 bases between them. The CDR3 covers 16 residues. From germline, CDR1 is SGHNT and CDR2 YYREEE (reference sequence). Full variable domain (missing parts from reference TRBV5-4 and TRBJ2-4): ETGVTQSPTHLIKTRGQQVTLRCSSQSGHNTVSWYQQALGQGPQFIFQYYREEENGRGNFPPRFSGLQFPNYSSELNVNALELDDSALYLCASSLANRAAKNIQYFGAGTRLSVL.